These 13 T cell receptor beta chains share one sample of origin, sequenced in a study of T cells in Graves' hyperthyroidism and ophthalmopathy. The TCR beta CDR3 regions underwent amplification using RNA transcripts as the source. HTBI primers drove first-round RT-PCR of the TCR CDR3. Each CDR3 protein gets one entry after TCRdb re-called the multiplex PCR reads with MiXCR. The sample shows about 350,000 distinct CDR3 sequences, 15% to 20% of them seen only once. Source material: blood. The receptors originated from a woman aged 35 to 49 with Graves' ophthalmopathy.

This sequence joins TRBV12-3 or TRBV12-4 and TRBJ1-2; 7 bases are shared with TRBD1. Trimming cost V 6 bases and J 2 bases; bases outside gene matches: 9. The length of the CDR3 is 15 residues. CDR3 coding DNA: TGTGCCAGCAGCGCACACAGGGGATACAACTATGGCTACACCTTC. Its protein product is CASSAHRGYNYGYTF.

This clonotype showed up many times. The chain recombines TRBV4-3 with TRBJ1-2; D not certain. The germline V and J ends were trimmed by 2 bases and 8 bases, with 18 bases remaining between them. Germline-derived CDR1 and CDR2 are LGHNA and YSLEER. This CDR3 contains 15 residues. CDR3 bases: TGCGCCAGCAGCCAAAGTTGGTCGGGGATAGGAGGCTACACCTTC. The encoded protein is CASSQSWSGIGGYTF.

Many counts were recorded for this clonotype. This chain connects TRBV29-1 to TRBJ1-2, with D perhaps TRBD1 (6 bases). CDR1 is SQVTM, CDR2 ANQGSEA, per germline. Trimming cost V 4 bases and J 5 bases, with 17 bases left between them. This CDR3 is 14 amino acids long. The CDR3 loop reads CSVVSGGVRYGYTF. The CDR3 DNA follows: TGCAGCGTTGTGTCGGGGGGCGTGCGGTATGGCTACACCTTC.

This clonotype has a count of ten or more. This chain connects TRBV12-3 or TRBV12-4 to TRBJ1-2; D is uncertain. Trimming pared 3 bases from V and 4 bases from J, leaving 9 bases between. This CDR3 has 13 residues. CDR3 DNA: TGTGCCAGCAGTTTCGGGATTGCCTATGGCTACACCTTC. Encoded protein: CASSFGIAYGYTF.

This clonotype was detected many times. This chain links TRBV4-2 with TRBJ2-7, with no clear D. Trimming removed 0 bases from V and 3 bases from J, with 3 bases in between. The CDR3 runs to 12 residues. Germline V gene sequence: CDR1 LGHNA, CDR2 YNFKEQ. CDR3 in DNA: TGTGCCAGCAGCCAAGATCTCTACGAGCAGTACTTC. It encodes CASSQDLYEQYF.

Many counts were recorded for this clonotype. V and J are TRBV7-9 and TRBJ2-7; D gene uncertain. The CDR3 consists of 14 residues. Germline V gene sequence: CDR1 SEHNR, CDR2 FQNEAQ (reference sequence). The V end lost 1 base, the J end lost 0 bases, and 7 bases lay between the germline ends. The CDR3 protein is CASSLGSGSYEQYF. CDR3 sequence (DNA): TGTGCCAGCAGCTTAGGGAGTGGCTCCTACGAGCAGTACTTC.

In its sample, this clonotype was seen many times. The rearrangement links TRBV20-1 to TRBJ2-5; 8 bases fit TRBD2. Germline V CDR1 and CDR2: DFQATT, SNEGSKA (reference sequence). CDR3 length: 14 residues. The J segment lost 5 bases and the V segment lost 4 bases, leaving 9 bases of the junction unmatched. The CDR3: CSAKSSGSWETQYF. The CDR3 nucleotides read TGCAGTGCTAAGTCCAGCGGGAGCTGGGAGACCCAGTACTTC.

The sample holds many counts of this clonotype. The chain links TRBV6-1 to TRBJ2-7, with TRBD2 identical over 7 bases. Germline V gene lookup returns CDR1 MNHNS and CDR2 SASEGT. CDR3 size: 14 residues. Germline trimming cut 1 base from V and 1 base from J; bases unmatched to any gene: 1. CDR3 coding DNA: TGTGCCAGCAGTGAAGACGGGGGGTCCTACGAGCAGTACTTC. It specifies CASSEDGGSYEQYF.

In its sample, this clonotype was seen many times. This rearrangement joins TRBV6-5 to TRBJ2-7; D ambiguous. CDR1 is MNHEY and CDR2 is SVGAGI in the germline V gene. The V end was cut by 6 bases, the J end by 2 bases, with 11 bases between. The CDR3 loop spans 13 amino acids. The CDR3 region has the DNA TGTGCCAGCAGATTTCAGGCCGCCTACGAGCAGTACTTC. This translates into CASRFQAAYEQYF.

This clonotype has more than one count but fewer than ten. V gene TRBV12-3 or TRBV12-4 combines with J gene TRBJ2-2; D might be TRBD1 or TRBD2, each matching 5 bases. Trimming left V 7 bases short and J 5 bases short, with 17 bases between. CDR3 size: 15 residues. The CDR3: CASTPGQGRTGELFF. As DNA, the CDR3 is TGTGCCAGCACCCCGGGGCAGGGTCGGACCGGGGAGCTGTTTTTT.

This clonotype was counted many times. The V and J genes are TRBV7-2 and TRBJ2-2, with D uncertain. The V end lost 5 bases, the J end lost 2 bases, and 9 bases lay between the germline ends. This CDR3 region has 14 residues. Germline CDR1 reads SGHTA; CDR2 reads FQGNSA. CDR3 protein: CASSQDFNTGELFF. CDR3 sequence (DNA): TGTGCCAGCAGCCAAGATTTTAACACCGGGGAGCTGTTTTTT.

This clonotype has a count of ten or more. This chain joins TRBV7-2 and TRBJ2-4, with 8 bases that match TRBD1. CDR3 length: 15 amino acids. CDR1 and CDR2 (germline): SGHTA, FQGNSA. Trimming removed 0 bases from V and 10 bases from J; junction bases left unmatched: 8. In nucleotides, the CDR3 is TGTGCCAGCAGCTTAGCCCAGGGGGCGCAAAGGATTCAGTACTTC. It codes for CASSLAQGAQRIQYF. Full variable domain (rest looked up from reference TRBV7-2 and TRBJ2-4): GAGVSQSPSNKVTEKGKDVELRCDPISGHTALYWYRQSLGQGLEFLIYFQGNSAPDKSGLPSDRFSAERTGGSVSTLTIQRTQQEDSAVYLCASSLAQGAQRIQYFGAGTRLSVL.

The chain has TRBV7-3 and TRBJ1-5; unclear D gene. CDR1 is SGHTA and CDR2 is FQGTGA in the germline V gene. Trimming stripped 5 bases from V and 5 bases from J, with 7 bases between. There are 12 residues in the CDR3. The CDR3 reads CASSQADQPQHF. Here the CDR3 DNA reads TGTGCCAGCAGCCAAGCGGATCAGCCCCAGCATTTT.